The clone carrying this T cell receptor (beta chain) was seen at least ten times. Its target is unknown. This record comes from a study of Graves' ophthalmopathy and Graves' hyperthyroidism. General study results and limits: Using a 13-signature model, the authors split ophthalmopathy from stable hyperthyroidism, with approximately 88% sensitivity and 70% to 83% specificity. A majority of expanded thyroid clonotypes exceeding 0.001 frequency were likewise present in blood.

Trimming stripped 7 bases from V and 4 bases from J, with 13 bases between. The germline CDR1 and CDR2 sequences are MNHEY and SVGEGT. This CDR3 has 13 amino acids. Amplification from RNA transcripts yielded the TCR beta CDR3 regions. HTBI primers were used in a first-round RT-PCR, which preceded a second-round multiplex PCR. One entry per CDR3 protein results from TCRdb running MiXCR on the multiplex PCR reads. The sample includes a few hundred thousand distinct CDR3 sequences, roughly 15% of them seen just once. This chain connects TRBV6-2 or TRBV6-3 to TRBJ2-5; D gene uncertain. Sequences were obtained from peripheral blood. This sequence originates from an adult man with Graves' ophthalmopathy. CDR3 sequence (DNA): TGTGCCAGCAAAAATCGTGCCTCAGAGACCCAGTACTTC. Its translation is CASKNRASETQYF.